This T cell receptor beta chain was observed in a study of blood T cell repertoires in COVID-19. The method was immunoSEQ multiplex PCR; TCRdb's version includes in-frame clones alone and lacks a portion of them. Of 75,000 to 85,000 clones listed, approximately 86% are singletons. This clonotype was sampled from a human donor in a cohort sampled during active COVID-19. Sequencing was carried out using peripheral blood.

The CDR3 DNA sequence: TGTGCCAGCAGCTTAGTGGGGGGACAGAGAAAAGAGACCCAGTACTTC. It translates to CASSLVGGQRKETQYF. The chain combines TRBV11-2 with TRBJ2-5; D perhaps matches TRBD1 (7 bases). Germline V gives CDR1 SGHAT, CDR2 FQNNGV. V lost 1 base to trimming and J lost 3 bases, with 15 bases between them. The CDR3 runs 16 residues.